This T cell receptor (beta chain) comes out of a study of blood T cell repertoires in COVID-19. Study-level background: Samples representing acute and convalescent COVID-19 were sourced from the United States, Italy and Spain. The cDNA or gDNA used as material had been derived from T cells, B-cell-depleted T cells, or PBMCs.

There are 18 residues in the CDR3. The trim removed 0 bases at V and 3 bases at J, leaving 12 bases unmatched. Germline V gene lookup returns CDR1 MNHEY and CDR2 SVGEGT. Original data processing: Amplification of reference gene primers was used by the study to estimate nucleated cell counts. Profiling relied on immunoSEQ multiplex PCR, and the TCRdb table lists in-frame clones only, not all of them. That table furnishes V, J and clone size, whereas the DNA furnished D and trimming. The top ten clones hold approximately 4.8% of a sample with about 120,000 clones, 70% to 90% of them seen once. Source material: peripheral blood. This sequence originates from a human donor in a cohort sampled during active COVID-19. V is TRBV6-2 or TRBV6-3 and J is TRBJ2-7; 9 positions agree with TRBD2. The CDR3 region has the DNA TGTGCCAGCAGTTACTCGTGGACTAGCGTAGCGAGGGGCTACGAGCAGTACTTC. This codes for CASSYSWTSVARGYEQYF.